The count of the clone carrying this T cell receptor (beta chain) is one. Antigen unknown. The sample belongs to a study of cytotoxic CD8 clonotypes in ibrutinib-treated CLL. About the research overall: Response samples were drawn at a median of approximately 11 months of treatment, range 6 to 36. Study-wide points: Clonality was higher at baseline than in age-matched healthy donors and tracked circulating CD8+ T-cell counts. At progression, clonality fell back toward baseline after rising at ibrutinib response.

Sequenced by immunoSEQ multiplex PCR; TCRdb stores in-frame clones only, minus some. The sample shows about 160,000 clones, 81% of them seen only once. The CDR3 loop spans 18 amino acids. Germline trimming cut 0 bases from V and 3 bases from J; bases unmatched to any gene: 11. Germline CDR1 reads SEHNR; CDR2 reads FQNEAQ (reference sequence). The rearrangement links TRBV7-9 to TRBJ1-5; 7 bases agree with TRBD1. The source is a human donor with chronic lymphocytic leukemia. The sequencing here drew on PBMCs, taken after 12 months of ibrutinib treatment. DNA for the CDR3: TGTGCCAGCAGCTTAGCGCTACAGGGGTCTATACCCAATCAGCCCCAGCATTTT. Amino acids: CASSLALQGSIPNQPQHF. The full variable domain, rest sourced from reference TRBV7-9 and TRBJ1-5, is DTGVSQNPRHKITKRGQNVTFRCDPISEHNRLYWYRQTLGQGPEFLTYFQNEAQLEKSRLLSDRFSAERPKGSFSTLEIQRTEQGDSAMYLCASSLALQGSIPNQPQHFGDGTRLSIL.